A single T cell receptor beta chain is shown here with its context. Its antigen remains unidentified. This CDR3 has 17 amino acids. V shed 4 bases and J 4 bases; nucleotides not matched to a gene: 13. Looked up from germline, CDR1 is LGHDT and CDR2 is YNNKEL (reference sequence). This entry belongs to a study of T cell responses to AZD1222 COVID-19 vaccine. As for the study in general: It was second doses at about 4 or about 12 weeks that were pooled.

Study-level findings and limits: Nearly half of the spike-specific TCRs reportedly recognize variant regions that carry no mutations. In a largely white British group with more females than males, clonal diversity was possibly underestimated.

Assay: immunoSEQ multiplex PCR; the TCRdb copy retains only in-frame clones and omits some. The sample has about 68,000 clones, 80% seen once. This chain joins TRBV3-1 (or the pseudogene TRBV3-2) and TRBJ1-3; 7 bases fit TRBD1. The clonotype originates from an adult in good health. The sequenced sample was peripheral blood, obtained on day 0 of AZD1222 vaccination. CDR3 coding DNA: TGTGCCAGCAGCCGGTTTGGACAGGACGAAGGCGGAAACACCATATATTTT. Translating it yields CASSRFGQDEGGNTIYF.